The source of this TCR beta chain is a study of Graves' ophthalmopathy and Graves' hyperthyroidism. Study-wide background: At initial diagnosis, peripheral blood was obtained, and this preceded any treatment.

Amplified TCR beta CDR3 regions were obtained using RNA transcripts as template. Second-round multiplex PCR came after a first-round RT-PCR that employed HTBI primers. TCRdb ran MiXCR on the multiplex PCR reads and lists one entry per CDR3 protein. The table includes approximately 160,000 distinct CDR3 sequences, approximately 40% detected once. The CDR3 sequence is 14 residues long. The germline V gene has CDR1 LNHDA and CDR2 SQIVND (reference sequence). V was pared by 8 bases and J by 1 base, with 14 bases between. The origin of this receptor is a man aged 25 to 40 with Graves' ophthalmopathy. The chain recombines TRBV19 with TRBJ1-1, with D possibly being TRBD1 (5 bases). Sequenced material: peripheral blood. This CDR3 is CASRPGDQNTEAFF. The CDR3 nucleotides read TGTGCCAGTCGACCCGGGGACCAGAACACTGAAGCTTTCTTT. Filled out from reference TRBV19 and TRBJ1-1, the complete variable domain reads DGGITQSPKYLFRKEGQNVTLSCEQNLNHDAMYWYRQDPGQGLRLIYYSQIVNDFQKGDIAEGYSVSREKKESFPLTVTSAQKNPTAFYLCASRPGDQNTEAFFGQGTRLTVV.